This T cell receptor (beta chain) appears in the sequencing data of a study of blood T cell repertoires in COVID-19. Across the whole study: Researchers got acute and convalescent COVID-19 samples from the United States, Italy and Spain. The cDNA or gDNA used as material had been derived from T cells, B-cell-depleted T cells, or PBMCs.

Trimming took 0 bases from V and 6 from J; bases not matched to a gene: 4. CDR1 is SGHRS, CDR2 YFSETQ, per germline. The CDR3 is 14 amino acids. Original methodology: Reference gene primer amplification gave nucleated cell count estimates. Here immunoSEQ multiplex PCR was the method, and the copy in TCRdb shows in-frame clones only, minus some. Clonal size and the V and J genes are those of that table, whereas D and trimming came from the DNA. The sample lists approximately 250,000 clones, roughly 80% occurring once. Sequencing used peripheral blood. The origin of this receptor is a woman aged 45-59 years with acute or convalescent COVID-19. The chain combines TRBV5-1 with TRBJ1-2; 8 nucleotides agree with TRBD1. CDR3 region: CASSLGTGTHGYTF. CDR3 DNA: TGCGCCAGCAGCTTGGGGACAGGGACGCATGGCTACACCTTC. The entire variable domain, with the rest obtained from reference TRBV5-1 and TRBJ1-2, is as follows: KAGVTQTPRYLIKTRGQQVTLSCSPISGHRSVSWYQQTPGQGLQFLFEYFSETQRNKGNFPGRFSGRQFSNSRSEMNVSTLELGDSALYLCASSLGTGTHGYTFGSGTRLTVV.